This T cell receptor (beta chain) appears in the sequencing data of a study of blood T cells in healthy people across ages. Overall study findings and caveats: It was held that diversity estimates obtained from one million T cells represented underestimates.

This clonotype was seen a few times. Its antigen is as yet unknown. Extractions gave at least 5 micrograms of total RNA per sample. Primers used in a second PCR of about 7 to 12 cycles were a sample-barcoded 5' primer and a J-beta primer mix. Each CDR3 protein gets one entry after TCRdb re-called the 5' RACE reads with MiXCR. The table includes about 830,000 distinct CDR3 sequences, more than 45% detected once. Germline CDR1 and CDR2: MRHNA and SNTAGT. This CDR3 spans 14 amino acids. J lost 3 bases, V lost 8 bases, and 8 bases had no gene match. The sample was blood. This TCR came from a young man in good health. The chain carries TRBV6-4 and TRBJ2-3, with TRBD1 matching 7 bases. DNA of the CDR3: TGTGCCAGCGCCCGACAGGGTTCGACAGATACGCAGTATTTT. Protein: CASARQGSTDTQYF.